This T cell receptor beta chain was identified during a study of T cell repertoires in cytomegalovirus infection. This clonotype was picked up a small number of times. Its antigen is unknown. Findings of the study overall: HLA-C-restricted TCR beta clonotypes specific for CMV led the ex vivo response.

A single record per CDR3 protein comes from TCRdb applying MiXCR to the reads. The sample records approximately 600,000 distinct CDR3 sequences, 40% being singletons. This CDR3 is 17 amino acids long. Trimming stripped 1 base from V and 0 bases from J, with 10 bases between. The germline CDR1 and CDR2 sequences are SGHAT and FQNNGV. This sequence was found in a human donor in good health (CMV status not recorded). Some clones in this sample may be carry-over from other donors' samples. The source material was cultured PBMCs, sampled from culture after CMV antigen stimulation. V gene TRBV11-2 combines with J gene TRBJ1-6; D may be TRBD1 (5 bases). CDR3 nucleotide sequence: TGTGCCAGCAGCTTAGTCTGGGACCCCTCCTATAATTCACCCCTCCACTTT. It yields the protein CASSLVWDPSYNSPLHF.